This T cell receptor beta chain was captured by sequencing in a study of blood T cell repertoires in COVID-19 (TCRdb year 2020). Regarding the research as a whole: Samples covering the acute and convalescent phases of COVID-19 were provided by collaborators in the United States, Italy and Spain. Deeply sampled blood TCRbeta repertoires from subjects exposed to, actively infected with, or recovered from COVID-19 were included in the dataset. HLA class I and class II types, where available, came from metadata supplied by the sample provider rather than from assay-based typing. The prospective study material was composed of cDNA or gDNA derived from T cells, B-cell-depleted T cells, or PBMCs. Sample metadata almost always included a de-identified subject ID, COVID-19 status, age in years and sex. The repertoires were made available in a free public database intended to serve as a resource for research on the immune response to SARS-CoV-2. Samples came from the ongoing ImmuneRACE study (first 160 participants) plus 1,254 subjects from 6 global collaborators. Broader findings and caveats from the paper: The amount of clinical and demographic metadata varied by source and participant and was provided uncurated.

Comment on this clone: The antigen it binds to is not known. Per-base quality was not reported, and no clone a single base away is much larger than it.

The immunoSEQ Assay, a bias-controlled multiplex PCR, was used to amplify TCRbeta CDR3 regions from genomic DNA. The original methods were these. Nucleated cell counts per sample were estimated from amplification of reference gene primers within the assay. Sequence reads were collapsed and filtered to measure the absolute abundance of every unique TCRbeta CDR3 rearrangement. Productive Simpson clonality was computed per sample as the square root of Simpson's diversity index over productive rearrangements. Imported from immuneACCESS, the table was reduced by TCRdb to in-frame sequences with V and J called. These copies leave out some clones; in studies compared against another copy, an unresolved V gene accounts for under half, and the cause of the remainder is not known. The DNA was the basis for D and trimming; V, J and clone size are from that table. The sample table lists around 200,000 clones, 70% to 90% of them with a count of one. Of the sample, more than 4% is held by the ten largest clones.

Based on the germline V gene, the CDR1 and CDR2 sequences are SGHDT and YYEEEE. The CDR3 runs 15 amino acids, cysteine and phenylalanine included. Only CDR3 DNA is held: 45 bases, read in frame from base 1. V is reduced by 4 bases and J by 2 bases, leaving a spacing of 13 bases between them. Participants in the prospective study were aged roughly 18 to 100 years, lived in 20 to 25 United States geographic areas, and enrolled through a virtual design. To assign participants to cohorts, the prospective study relied on clinical history that participants themselves reported in a screening survey and a study questionnaire. Exposed participants had been in contact with someone with a PCR-confirmed or clinician-diagnosed COVID-19 case within 2 weeks of study entry. In the prospective study, whole blood, serum and a nasopharyngeal or oropharyngeal swab were collected from each participant by mobile phlebotomists. Over a roughly 2-month period, participants in the prospective study had the option of providing additional blood draws and questionnaires. Prospective study blood samples were shipped either frozen or at room temperature before DNA extraction.

This TCR was sampled from a woman aged 30 to 39 who had been exposed to COVID-19. The chain joins TRBV5-6 to TRBJ1-3, and possibly TRBD1, on 6 matching bases. Sequencing input: PBMCs or T cells enriched from blood (not recorded which). The nucleotide sequence reads TGTGCCAGCAGCCTAGGACAGACCACTGGAAACACCATATATTTT. Translated, this is CASSLGQTTGNTIYF.